Below, 23 T cell receptor beta chains from the same sample are listed, as sequenced in a study of T-cell reconstitution after alpha-beta-depleted transplantation in children (dated by TCRdb to 2016 to 2018). Preparation of the library involved PCR. Instrument on record: Illumina HiSeq 2500. To normalize quantification of the TCRbeta repertoire, the TCR libraries were built with molecular barcoding that relied on unique molecular identifiers. In TCRdb, the public reads were trimmed at Q25 with fastp and aligned with MiXCR, with productive beta chains retained. Identical CDR3 proteins give one entry, which carries the most common genes and DNA. Present in this sample are about 460,000 distinct CDR3 sequences, over 9.5% of which were seen just once. The biggest ten clones account for 11% to 15% of the sample. Sample treatment or condition, as interpreted from the label and publication: allogeneic hematopoietic cell transplantation with graft depleted of TCRalphabeta T cells and CD19 B cells.

The sample was PBMCs, mostly from graft donor cells, taken 180 days after TCRalphabeta/CD19-depleted stem cell transplant. Every receptor here comes from a female patient between 2 and 10 years old who had a stem cell transplant for aplastic anemia, so the T cells may come from the graft donor.

CDR3 sequence reads: CASSLSWRAPNEKLFF. The CDR3 DNA follows: TGTGCCAGCAGTTTATCTTGGAGGGCCCCTAATGAAAAACTGTTTTTT. This chain links TRBV27 with TRBJ1-4; D is undetermined. This CDR3 is 16 amino acids long. V gave up 0 bases and J gave up 3 bases, with 11 bases separating them. Germline V gene data show CDR1 as MNHEY and CDR2 as SMNVEV (reference sequence).

This clonotype showed up just a few times. This chain connects TRBV12-3 or TRBV12-4 to TRBJ2-7; 13 nucleotides agree with TRBD2. The CDR3 contains 17 residues. The J segment lost 4 bases and the V segment lost 6 bases, leaving 12 bases of the junction unmatched. Here the CDR3 reads CASRNTGRTSGSYEQYV. DNA of the CDR3: TGTGCCAGCAGGAACACGGGCAGGACTAGCGGGAGTTACGAGCAGTACGTC.

There are a few counts of this clonotype. The chain is built from TRBV3-1 and TRBJ2-7; 8 bases map to TRBD2. The germline V gene has CDR1 LGHDT and CDR2 YNNKEL (reference sequence). The CDR3 runs 15 residues. J was trimmed by 4 bases and V by 2 bases; bases with no gene match: 7. CDR3 protein: CASSQYGTSLYEQYV. CDR3 bases: TGTGCCAGCAGCCAATACGGGACTAGTCTGTACGAGCAGTACGTC.

The rearrangement joins TRBV7-3 to TRBJ2-3; D is unresolved. Trimming left V 3 bases short and J 2 bases short, with 9 bases between. The CDR3 loop spans 14 amino acids. CDR1 is SGHTA and CDR2 is FQGTGA in the germline V gene. The CDR3 region has the DNA TGTGCCAGCAGCTTCCTCCCCCCCACAGATACGCAGTATTTT. Amino acid sequence: CASSFLPPTDTQYF.

This clonotype has only a few counts. This chain uses TRBV15 with TRBJ1-3; D may be TRBD1 (5 bases). Germline CDR1 and CDR2: LNHNV and YYDKDF (reference sequence). The CDR3 consists of 17 residues. The V gene lost 3 bases and the J gene lost 0 bases, with 15 bases spanning the gap. DNA for the CDR3: TGTGCCACCAGCAGGAGCTACGGGGGTACCTCTGGAAACACCATATATTTT. This encodes CATSRSYGGTSGNTIYF.

This chain uses TRBV5-8 with TRBJ2-7, with a tentative D call TRBD2 (6 bases). CDR1 is SGHTS and CDR2 is YDEGEE in the germline V gene. V lost 1 base and J 5 bases, leaving 19 bases between the germline ends. This CDR3 region has 16 residues. CDR3: CASSLIVGSGSDEQYV. CDR3 nucleotide sequence: TGTGCCAGCAGCTTGATAGTCGGGAGTGGCAGCGACGAGCAGTACGTC.

The chain links TRBV20-1 to TRBJ2-1, with a tentative D call TRBD1 (5 bases). The CDR3 extends over 13 amino acids. CDR1 is DFQATT, CDR2 SNEGSKA, per germline (reference sequence). V lost 8 bases to trimming and J lost 3 bases, with 14 bases between them. The CDR3 nucleotides are TGCAGTCCCTTCGCAGGGCACTACAATGAGCAGTTCTTC. This gives the protein CSPFAGHYNEQFF.

This clonotype was seen a few times. The rearrangement joins TRBV12-3 or TRBV12-4 to TRBJ2-7; either TRBD1 or TRBD2 may supply D (6 bases each). V was clipped by 6 bases and J by 7 bases, with 16 bases between them. The CDR3 consists of 13 residues. As DNA, the CDR3 is TGTGCCAGCAGCCCTCGGGGGCCAGGGGAGCAGTACGTC. The encoded protein is CASSPRGPGEQYV.

This clonotype was counted between two and nine times. The chain is built from TRBV28 and TRBJ2-7, with D possibly matching TRBD2 (5 bases). The CDR3 sequence is 14 residues long. Germline V gene sequence: CDR1 MDHEN, CDR2 SYDVKM. V lost 8 bases to trimming and J lost 0 bases, with 14 bases between them. The CDR3 sequence is CASLSMGSSYEQYF. DNA for the CDR3: TGTGCCAGCCTATCGATGGGGAGCTCCTACGAGCAGTACTTC.

This clonotype was detected a few times. The J gene is TRBJ2-2, the V gene TRBV25-1, with a weak D call TRBD1 (5 bases). CDR1 is MGHDK, CDR2 SYGVNS, per germline. This CDR3 has 16 residues. The V and J ends lost 2 bases and 0 bases respectively, with 10 bases between them. The CDR3 DNA is TGTGCCAGCAGTGAAGACGTGGGGCCGAACACCGGGGAGCTGTTTTTT. This encodes CASSEDVGPNTGELFF.

This clonotype was observed many times. The chain couples TRBV29-1 to TRBJ2-5; TRBD1 agrees at 7 bases. With 4 bases clipped from V and 0 bases from J, the junction kept 2 bases outside the gene matches. The V gene's germline CDR1 is SQVTM and CDR2 ANQGSEA. CDR3 length: 13 residues. This chain's CDR3 is CSVGQGYQETQYF. DNA of the CDR3: TGCAGCGTTGGACAGGGTTACCAAGAGACCCAGTACTTC.

The chain links TRBV4-3 to TRBJ2-7; no reliable D call. Germline V gene data show CDR1 as LGHNA and CDR2 as YSLEER. The CDR3 runs 14 residues. The germline V and J ends were trimmed by 3 bases and 4 bases, with 13 bases remaining between them. The DNA for the CDR3 is TGCGCCAGCAGCCAGAAAGGACGATGGTACGAGCAGTACGTC. It specifies CASSQKGRWYEQYV.

In DNA, the CDR3 is TGTGCCAGCAGTTTAGCCCGGACAGGTCCCAGCACAGATACGCAGTATTTT. Protein product: CASSLARTGPSTDTQYF. This rearrangement joins TRBV27 to TRBJ2-3; 7 bases are shared with TRBD1. Germline loops: CDR1 MNHEY, CDR2 SMNVEV (reference sequence). The CDR3 loop spans 17 amino acids. V gave up 2 bases and J gave up 0 bases; unmatched junction bases: 8.

The sample holds a few counts of this clonotype. This chain joins TRBV12-3 or TRBV12-4 and TRBJ2-5; D ambiguous. The length of the CDR3 is 15 residues. V was trimmed by 2 bases and J by 2 bases, leaving 12 bases between them. Here the CDR3 reads CASSLISLAQETQYF. DNA for the CDR3: TGTGCCAGCAGTTTAATCTCGTTAGCACAAGAGACCCAGTACTTC.

The chain carries TRBV7-2 and TRBJ1-6; 7 bases match TRBD1. Per the germline V gene, CDR1 is SGHTA and CDR2 is FQGNSA. Germline trimming cut 5 bases from V and 10 bases from J; bases unmatched to any gene: 8. This CDR3 region has 14 residues. The CDR3 protein is CASSEQGRASPLHF. CDR3 DNA sequence: TGTGCCAGCAGCGAACAGGGGAGGGCGTCACCCCTCCACTTT.

The chain employs TRBV6-2 or TRBV6-3 and TRBJ2-7; 8 bases match TRBD1. This CDR3 comprises 14 residues. Germline V gene lookup returns CDR1 MNHEY and CDR2 SVGEGT. Unmatched junction bases numbered 6, after V lost 6 bases and J lost 2 bases. The CDR3 region is CASRHATGAYEQYV. The CDR3 DNA reads as TGTGCCAGCAGACACGCGACAGGGGCCTACGAGCAGTACGTC.

The chain joins TRBV6-2 or TRBV6-3 to TRBJ2-7; D call uncertain. The CDR3 is 13 amino acids. Germline CDR1 MNHEY, CDR2 SVGEGT. The V and J ends lost 3 bases and 3 bases respectively, with 9 bases between them. As DNA, the CDR3 is TGTGCCAGCAGTTATCAAGAAGACTACGAGCAGTACGTC. This codes for CASSYQEDYEQYV.

This clonotype has more than one count but fewer than ten. The CDR3 region is CASSPIKADTQYF. The CDR3 DNA follows: TGCGCCAGCAGCCCAATTAAAGCAGATACGCAGTATTTT. The J gene is TRBJ2-3, the V gene TRBV5-1, with no clear D. The CDR3 runs 13 residues. Trimming left V 4 bases short and J 4 bases short, with 10 bases between. The germline CDR1 and CDR2 sequences are SGHRS and YFSETQ.

This clonotype was detected a few times. This chain joins TRBV18 and TRBJ1-1, with D tentatively TRBD1 (5 bases). Germline V lookup: CDR1 KGHSH, CDR2 LQKENI. CDR3 length: 14 residues. The ends were cut back, 2 bases at V and 3 bases at J, with 10 bases in the middle. The CDR3 reads CASSPGGWDTEAFF. The CDR3 DNA reads as TGTGCCAGCTCACCAGGGGGGTGGGACACTGAAGCTTTCTTT.

J is TRBJ1-2 and V is TRBV29-1; D is perhaps TRBD1 (5 bases). Germline V gene lookup returns CDR1 SQVTM and CDR2 ANQGSEA. V lost 6 bases, J lost 12 bases, and 29 bases lay in between. The CDR3 is made up of 15 amino acids. CDR3 sequence reads: CSVTRDLSLRRGHTF. The DNA for the CDR3 is TGCAGCGTCACCCGGGACCTCTCATTGCGGCGGGGCCACACCTTC.

V and J are TRBV7-6 and TRBJ2-3, with 11 bases aligning to TRBD1. This CDR3 has 15 residues. Losses at the gene ends were 5 bases for V and 3 bases for J; bases not matched to a gene: 4. Germline V CDR1 and CDR2: SGHVS, FNYEAQ. CDR3 loop: CASSPGTGGTDTQYF. CDR3 coding DNA: TGTGCCAGCAGCCCCGGGACAGGGGGGACAGATACGCAGTATTTT.

V and J are TRBV6-2 or TRBV6-3 and TRBJ2-7; D perhaps matches TRBD2 (6 bases). Germline V lookup: CDR1 MNHEY, CDR2 SVGEGT. CDR3 size: 15 residues. V lost 0 bases and J lost 2, with 11 bases in between. CDR3 sequence reads: CASSYSPGVAYEQYV. DNA for the CDR3: TGTGCCAGCAGTTACTCGCCGGGAGTCGCCTACGAGCAGTACGTC.

In DNA, the CDR3 is TGCGCCAGCAGCCCCATTTGGGGACAGGGCGACAATCAGCCCCAGCATTTT. As protein: CASSPIWGQGDNQPQHF. The rearrangement links TRBV4-3 to TRBJ1-5; 9 nucleotides line up with TRBD1. Germline V CDR1 and CDR2: LGHNA, YSLEER. The trim removed 4 bases at V and 3 bases at J, leaving 10 bases unmatched. This CDR3 region has 17 residues.